The 26 T cell receptor beta chains below were found in one sample sequenced in a study of CD8 T cells in ankylosing spondylitis. Using its own MiXCR run on the 5' RACE reads, TCRdb lists one record per CDR3 protein. The table has about 190,000 distinct CDR3 sequences, approximately 12% seen once; the top ten hold 9.5% to 11%. The sequencing sample was made of blood, either unsorted or a sorted T cell fraction (not recorded which). The receptors originated from a female donor with ankylosing spondylitis or in good health (not recorded which).

This clonotype has just one count. A single base separates this from a much larger clone, so it may be a read error. The V gene is TRBV28, the J gene TRBJ1-2, with a possible D match to TRBD1 (5 bases). CDR1 is MDHEN and CDR2 is SYDVKM in the germline V gene. The length of the CDR3 is 13 residues. The CDR3 DNA reads TGTGGCAGCAGGCCCGACAGATTCTATGGCTACACCTTC. This codes for CGSRPDRFYGYTF.

The chain is built from TRBV20-1 and TRBJ2-6; D uncertain. Germline CDR1 DFQATT, CDR2 SNEGSKA (reference sequence). This CDR3 region has 14 residues. V was clipped by 5 bases and J by 0 bases, with 8 bases between them. The CDR3 sequence: CSAFATSGANVLTF. CDR3 in DNA: TGCAGTGCTTTCGCGACCTCTGGGGCCAACGTCCTGACTTTC.

This clonotype was counted ten times or more. The genes are TRBV20-1 and TRBJ2-1, with 9 nucleotides matching TRBD2. Germline values: CDR1 DFQATT, CDR2 SNEGSKA (reference sequence). The length of the CDR3 is 15 residues. The ends lost 3 bases at V and 6 bases at J; junction bases unmatched: 9. CDR3 DNA: TGCAGTGCTAGTCTAGCGGGAACTTCGGCCAATGAGCAGTTCTTC. It specifies CSASLAGTSANEQFF.

This clonotype was observed a few times. The CDR3 sequence: CASRPTGNSQETQYF. CDR3 bases: TGCGCCAGTCGCCCCACAGGGAATTCTCAAGAGACCCAGTACTTC. V and J are TRBV5-1 and TRBJ2-5, with D tentatively TRBD1 (6 bases). The CDR3 extends over 15 amino acids. CDR1 and CDR2 from the germline V gene are SGHRS and YFSETQ. V was cut by 8 bases and J by 2 bases, with 19 bases left in between. Full variable domain (rest looked up from reference TRBV5-1 and TRBJ2-5): KAGVTQTPRYLIKTRGQQVTLSCSPISGHRSVSWYQQTPGQGLQFLFEYFSETQRNKGNFPGRFSGRQFSNSRSEMNVSTLELGDSALYLCASRPTGNSQETQYFGPGTRLLVL.

On this clonotype: In this CDR3 the conserved last residue, phenylalanine or tryptophan, is missing, so a read error is likely. The chain uses TRBV5-1 and TRBJ1-1; D is unclear. This CDR3 is built from 14 residues. Germline CDR1 and CDR2: SGHRS and YFSETQ. With 7 bases removed from V and 1 base from J, the gap between germline ends came to 14 bases. The CDR3 spells CASAPQAGNTEAFL. DNA for the CDR3: TGCGCCAGCGCACCCCAGGCAGGGAACACTGAAGCTTTCCTT.

The rearrangement joins TRBV11-1 to TRBJ2-3, with D perhaps assigned TRBD1 or TRBD2 (5 bases each). The CDR3 length is 13 residues. V lost 5 bases and J 1 base, leaving 7 bases between the germline ends. Germline CDR1 is SGHAT and CDR2 is FQDESV (reference sequence). The CDR3 spells CASSRDGTDTQYF. DNA for the CDR3: TGTGCCAGCAGCCGGGACGGCACAGATACGCAGTATTTT.

This clonotype was seen repeatedly, ten times or more. The chain couples TRBV15 to TRBJ1-5; a weak D match, TRBD1 (5 bases). Germline loops: CDR1 LNHNV, CDR2 YYDKDF (reference sequence). This CDR3 region has 15 residues. Trimming left V 1 base short and J 1 base short, with 8 bases between. The chain's CDR3 is CATSRVDKSNQPQHF. In nucleotides, the CDR3 is TGTGCCACCAGCAGAGTGGACAAAAGCAATCAGCCCCAGCATTTT.

This clonotype was detected many times. CDR3 loop: CASESVGGGFNSPLHF. CDR3 bases: TGTGCCAGCGAAAGCGTTGGAGGCGGCTTTAATTCACCCCTCCACTTT. The rearrangement joins TRBV19 to TRBJ1-6; D uncertain. The CDR3 runs 16 residues. Trimming took 9 bases from V and 6 from J, leaving 21 bases between them. Germline assignment: CDR1 LNHDA and CDR2 SQIVND (reference sequence).

This clonotype has at least ten counts. The chain uses TRBV10-3 and TRBJ2-1; the D is unclear. Germline V gives CDR1 ENHRY, CDR2 SYGVKD. This CDR3 has 14 amino acids. V dropped 6 bases and J dropped 5 bases, with 14 bases sitting between them. CDR3 in amino acids: CAIRARENHNEQFF. The CDR3 DNA reads TGTGCCATCAGGGCCCGCGAGAACCACAATGAGCAGTTCTTC.

This sequence joins TRBV7-2 and TRBJ2-1; perhaps TRBD2 as D (5 bases). The length of the CDR3 is 16 residues. Trimming left V 1 base short and J 6 bases short, with 16 bases between. The germline gives CDR1 SGHTA, CDR2 FQGNSA. This CDR3 is CASSLEGLAPFNEQFF. The DNA of the CDR3 is TGTGCCAGCAGCTTAGAAGGTCTAGCTCCCTTCAATGAGCAGTTCTTC.

This clonotype was found a few times. V usage is TRBV5-1 and J usage is TRBJ2-1, with D perhaps TRBD1 (6 bases). The CDR3 has 15 amino acids. V was clipped by 2 bases and J by 6 bases, with 15 bases between them. The germline V gene encodes CDR1 SGHRS and CDR2 YFSETQ. The CDR3 loop is CASSLSVQGSNEQFF. CDR3 DNA sequence: TGCGCCAGCAGCTTATCCGTCCAGGGGTCCAATGAGCAGTTCTTC.

This clonotype was recorded at least ten times. The V call is TRBV5-1, the J call TRBJ1-4; 9 bases line up with TRBD1. The trim removed 4 bases at V and 2 bases at J, leaving 15 bases unmatched. There are 19 residues in the CDR3. CDR1 and CDR2 (germline): SGHRS, YFSETQ. In DNA, the CDR3 is TGCGCCAGCAGCACCCTGGGGGGACAGGGCGATTGGACTAATGAAAAACTGTTTTTT. Translation: CASSTLGGQGDWTNEKLFF.

As to this clonotype: With a much larger clone just one base away, this may be a read error. This chain links TRBV7-2 with TRBJ2-2; 9 bases line up with TRBD2. Germline CDR1 reads SGHTA; CDR2 reads FQGNSA. The length of the CDR3 is 16 residues. The CDR3 DNA is TGTGCCAGCAGCTTACGGGCTAGCGGGGACACCGAGGAGCTGTTTTTT. It specifies CASSLRASGDTEELFF.

This clonotype has more than one count but fewer than ten. The chain links TRBV27 to TRBJ2-3; a weak D match, TRBD2 (5 bases). The CDR3 contains 15 residues. Germline values: CDR1 MNHEY, CDR2 SMNVEV (reference sequence). The V gene lost 4 bases and the J gene lost 4 bases, with 15 bases spanning the gap. This CDR3 reads CASSSLVVSPDTQYF. CDR3 coding DNA: TGTGCCAGCAGTTCACTAGTTGTAAGCCCAGATACGCAGTATTTT.

Ten or more counts support this clonotype. The chain joins TRBV20-1 to TRBJ2-5; possible D gene TRBD2, 6 bases. Trimming shortened V by 5 bases and J by 1 base, and 11 bases separated the two germline ends. This CDR3 has 13 residues. CDR1 and CDR2 (germline): DFQATT, SNEGSKA (reference sequence). The CDR3 spells CSARLVRQETQYF. The CDR3 region has the DNA TGCAGTGCTCGACTAGTGCGCCAAGAGACCCAGTACTTC.

Turning to this clonotype: This sequence may be a read error, since a much larger clone differs from it by one base. This chain connects TRBV9 to TRBJ2-7, with TRBD1 matching over 9 bases. CDR3 length: 16 residues. The germline V gene encodes CDR1 SGDLS and CDR2 YYNGEE. V gave up 3 bases and J gave up 2 bases; unmatched junction bases: 9. The CDR3 DNA sequence: TGTGCCAGCAGCGAAGAAGGGGGACAGGGTACCTACGAGCAGTACTTC. The encoded protein is CASSEEGGQGTYEQYF.

This clonotype was found many times. The chain recombines TRBV5-1 with TRBJ2-4, with D perhaps matching TRBD1 (5 bases). Trimming removed 3 bases at V and 0 bases at J, with 13 bases between. Germline V gene data show CDR1 as SGHRS and CDR2 as YFSETQ. The CDR3 length is 16 residues. The CDR3, as DNA: TGCGCCAGCAGCTATGACCCGACAGTAGCCAAAAACATTCAGTACTTC. Protein product: CASSYDPTVAKNIQYF.

In this sample, this clonotype turned up many times. The V gene is TRBV12-3 or TRBV12-4, the J gene TRBJ2-3, with 9 nucleotides matching TRBD2. The CDR3 sequence is 17 residues long. After removal of 7 bases from V and 0 bases from J, the junction contained 11 bases not matched to a gene. The CDR3 nucleotides are TGTGCCAGCACCGTCAGACTAGCGGCTATTAGCACAGATACGCAGTATTTT. Encoded protein: CASTVRLAAISTDTQYF.

This clonotype has only a few counts. The CDR3 DNA reads as TGCGCCAGCAGCCAAGATGGGGCTGGTCGGGAGACCCAGTACTTC. It encodes CASSQDGAGRETQYF. This chain connects TRBV4-1 to TRBJ2-5; a weak D match, TRBD1 (5 bases). The germline V gene encodes CDR1 MGHRA and CDR2 YSYEKL. V was trimmed by 0 bases and J by 5 bases, leaving 13 bases between them. CDR3 length equals 15 residues.

This clonotype was counted ten times or more. The chain combines TRBV12-3 or TRBV12-4 with TRBJ1-5; 9 bases agree with TRBD1. J was trimmed by 1 base and V by 6 bases; bases with no gene match: 7. The CDR3 is made up of 16 amino acids. CDR3 sequence: CASSSRGQGSNQPQHF. CDR3 nucleotide sequence: TGTGCCAGCAGCTCAAGGGGACAGGGAAGCAATCAGCCCCAGCATTTT.

There are many counts of this clonotype. The V call is TRBV28, the J call TRBJ2-2; D perhaps matches TRBD2 (5 bases). Trimming removed 4 bases from V and 7 bases from J, with 10 bases in between. This CDR3 contains 13 residues. Germline V CDR1 and CDR2: MDHEN, SYDVKM. The CDR3 nucleotides are TGTGCCAGCAGTTCGGGCGGAGGCGGGGAGCTGTTTTTT. Translating gives CASSSGGGGELFF.

This clonotype came up a few times. The chain couples TRBV5-4 to TRBJ2-3, with 11 bases matching TRBD2. Germline V lookup: CDR1 SGHNT, CDR2 YYREEE (reference sequence). This CDR3 contains 17 residues. V shed 2 bases, J shed 4 bases, and the junction held 9 bases outside the gene matches. DNA of the CDR3: TGTGCCAGCAGCTTACCGACTAGCGGGATTTCCGCAGATACGCAGTATTTT. It translates to CASSLPTSGISADTQYF.

This clonotype was found many times. The gene calls are TRBV6-5 and TRBJ2-3; 7 bases match TRBD1. This CDR3 is built from 17 residues. J lost 5 bases, V lost 4 bases, and 15 bases had no gene match. CDR1 and CDR2 from the germline V gene are MNHEY and SVGAGI. In nucleotides, the CDR3 is TGTGCCAGCAGTTCCGAAACTAGGGGACAGCTCAGAGATACGCAGTATTTT. Residues: CASSSETRGQLRDTQYF.

The sample holds a few counts of this clonotype. The chain uses TRBV27 and TRBJ2-5; D uncertain. Looked up from germline, CDR1 is MNHEY and CDR2 is SMNVEV (reference sequence). V was clipped by 3 bases and J by 4 bases, with 3 bases between them. The CDR3 loop spans 11 amino acids. The DNA of the CDR3 is TGTGCCAGCAGTTTTTTAGAGACCCAGTACTTC. As protein: CASSFLETQYF.

This chain connects TRBV4-3 to TRBJ2-1, with 13 bases matching TRBD2. CDR1 is LGHNA and CDR2 is YSLEER in the germline V gene. The CDR3 consists of 16 residues. V shed 0 bases and J 6 bases; nucleotides not matched to a gene: 2. The CDR3 here is CASSQEGTSGINEQFF. The CDR3 nucleotides read TGCGCCAGCAGCCAAGAAGGGACTAGCGGGATCAATGAGCAGTTCTTC.

This clonotype has at least ten counts. The chain has TRBV9 and TRBJ2-1, with TRBD2 matching 10 bases. The CDR3 contains 17 residues. Per the germline V gene, CDR1 is SGDLS and CDR2 is YYNGEE. Trimming took 0 bases from V and 5 from J; bases not matched to a gene: 8. The CDR3 DNA reads as TGTGCCAGCAGCGTAGGGGGTAGCGGGAGGCCCCACAATGAGCAGTTCTTC. Its translation: CASSVGGSGRPHNEQFF.